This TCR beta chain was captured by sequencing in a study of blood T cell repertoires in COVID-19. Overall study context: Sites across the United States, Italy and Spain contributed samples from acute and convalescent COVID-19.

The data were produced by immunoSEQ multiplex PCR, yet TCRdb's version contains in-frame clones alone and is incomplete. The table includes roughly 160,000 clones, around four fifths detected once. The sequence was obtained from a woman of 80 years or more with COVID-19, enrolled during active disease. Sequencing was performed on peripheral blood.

Here the CDR3 DNA reads TGTGCCAGCACCCAGGGGAGTGAATTGGTAGCTTTCTTT. Translating it yields CASTQGSELVAFF. The rearrangement links TRBV18 to TRBJ1-1; TRBD1 might be the D (6 bases). V lost 8 bases and J 10 bases, leaving 20 bases between the germline ends. The CDR3 contains 13 residues. Germline CDR1 is KGHSH and CDR2 is LQKENI.